The 25 T cell receptor beta chains given below trace back to one sample, sequenced in a study of T cells in Graves' hyperthyroidism and ophthalmopathy. Amplification of TCR beta CDR3 regions used RNA as the template. First-round RT-PCR with HTBI primers amplified the TCR CDR3 region. A single record per CDR3 protein comes from TCRdb applying MiXCR to the multiplex PCR reads. The sample shows 700,000 or so distinct CDR3 sequences, roughly 15% of them seen only once. Source material: blood. These receptors were obtained from a woman between 50 and 59 years old with Graves' ophthalmopathy.

This clonotype showed up many times. The chain couples TRBV18 to TRBJ2-7; 9 bases fit TRBD2. Germline CDR1 and CDR2: KGHSH and LQKENI. Unmatched junction bases numbered 9, after V lost 2 bases and J lost 7 bases. The CDR3 sequence is 15 residues long. The CDR3 region is CASSPRAGGPQEQYF. The CDR3 coding sequence is TGTGCCAGCTCACCAAGGGCGGGAGGGCCTCAAGAGCAGTACTTC.

CDR3 DNA sequence: TGTGCCAGCAGCCAAGAGGAGACAAGGGTTCCGAACACTGAAGCTTTCTTT. It encodes CASSQEETRVPNTEAFF. The J gene is TRBJ1-1, the V gene TRBV3-1; D not certain. The CDR3 is 17 amino acids. Germline CDR1 reads LGHDT; CDR2 reads YNNKEL (reference sequence). Deletions cut 0 bases from V and 1 base from J, with 15 bases between.

Remarks on this clonotype: Given a much more abundant clone one base away, this may be a read error. The chain uses TRBV12-3 or TRBV12-4 and TRBJ1-3; D is unclear. CDR3 length equals 16 residues. Trimming took off 3 bases at V and 2 bases at J, with 14 bases between the two ends. The CDR3, as DNA: TGTGCCAGCAGTTTTTATTCCGGGATGGCTGGAAACACCATATATTTT. This encodes CASSFYSGMAGNTIYF.

This clonotype has a handful of counts. The V and J genes are TRBV28 and TRBJ1-2; a possible D gene is TRBD1 (5 bases). Trimming took off 7 bases at V and 4 bases at J, with 10 bases between the two ends. Germline CDR1 is MDHEN and CDR2 is SYDVKM. This CDR3 has 12 residues. The CDR3 sequence is CASIKGVYGYTF. The CDR3 DNA sequence: TGTGCCAGCATCAAAGGGGTCTATGGCTACACCTTC.

As concerns this clonotype: A read error may produce the germline difference seen at one junction end. In DNA, the CDR3 is TGTGCCAGCTCACCACCAGGTCAAGAGGCCCAGTACTTC. This translates into CASSPPGQEAQYF. The rearrangement joins TRBV18 to TRBJ2-5, with no clear D. The germline V gene encodes CDR1 KGHSH and CDR2 LQKENI. The CDR3 consists of 13 residues.

As for this clonotype: A much larger clone sits a single nucleotide away, making a read error possible. The chain recombines TRBV6-1 with TRBJ1-1; 7 bases agree with TRBD1. Germline lookup yields CDR1 MNHNS and CDR2 SASEGT. The length of the CDR3 is 15 residues. CDR3 in DNA: TGTGTCAGCAGTGAAGCCCCAGGGGGATGGACTGAAGCTTTCTTT. This encodes CVSSEAPGGWTEAFF.

With respect to this clonotype: This may come from a read error, since a much larger clone is one base off. V gene TRBV5-1 combines with J gene TRBJ2-3, with 7 bases identical to TRBD1. This CDR3 contains 15 residues. Trimming at V came to 0 bases and at J to 5 bases, leaving 6 bases not matched to a gene. CDR1 is SGHRS and CDR2 is YFSETQ in the germline V gene. CDR3 coding DNA: TGCGCCAGCAGCTTGGTCCCAGGGGGAGTAGATACGCAGTATTTT. Its protein is CASSLVPGGVDTQYF.

This clonotype was recorded many times. This chain connects TRBV6-5 to TRBJ2-7; a weak D match, TRBD2 (5 bases). The CDR3 has 13 amino acids. V was shortened by 0 bases and J by 6 bases, with 9 bases between the two germline ends. The germline V gene has CDR1 MNHEY and CDR2 SVGAGI. CDR3: CASSYSTSIEQYF. Here the CDR3 DNA reads TGTGCCAGCAGTTACTCTACTAGTATCGAGCAGTACTTC.

This clonotype was counted a few times. The J gene is TRBJ1-5, the V gene TRBV6-4, with D uncertain. The germline V gene encodes CDR1 MRHNA and CDR2 SNTAGT. The CDR3 contains 16 residues. Deletions cut 0 bases from V and 3 bases from J, with 12 bases between. CDR3 nucleotides: TGTGCCAGCAGTGACTCTGAGACCTTACTCAATCAGCCCCAGCATTTT. Its translation: CASSDSETLLNQPQHF.

The chain joins TRBV20-1 to TRBJ1-2, with no clear D. This CDR3 is built from 12 residues. Trimming removed 6 bases at V and 3 bases at J, with 11 bases between. The germline gives CDR1 DFQATT, CDR2 SNEGSKA (reference sequence). Written as DNA, the CDR3 is TGCAGTGCCGGAGGGTCCCACTATGGCTACACCTTC. Translation: CSAGGSHYGYTF.

This clonotype was seen many times. The rearrangement uses TRBV12-3 or TRBV12-4 and TRBJ2-2; weak D call: TRBD2 (5 bases). The CDR3 spans 15 residues. Trimming cost V 6 bases and J 0 bases, with 11 bases left between them. As DNA, the CDR3 is TGTGCCAGCAGCCAACGGGGTTCGAACACCGGGGAGCTGTTTTTT. This gives the protein CASSQRGSNTGELFF.

As concerns this clonotype: Being one base from a much bigger clone, this may be a read error. This chain joins TRBV2 and TRBJ2-6, with D unclear. Germline V gene data show CDR1 as SNHLY and CDR2 as FYNNEI. The CDR3 extends over 15 amino acids. The CDR3 DNA is TGTGCCGGCAGTGATTGGAGCTCTGGGGCCAACGTCCTGACTTTC. This codes for CAGSDWSSGANVLTF.

This clonotype was observed a few times. The chain combines TRBV20-1 with TRBJ1-1; perhaps TRBD1 as D (5 bases). This CDR3 region has 14 residues. V was clipped by 3 bases and J by 5 bases, with 16 bases between them. The germline CDR1 and CDR2 sequences are DFQATT and SNEGSKA (reference sequence). Here the CDR3 reads CSARWGSAGTEAFF. The CDR3 DNA reads as TGCAGTGCTAGGTGGGGGTCAGCGGGGACTGAAGCTTTCTTT.

CDR3 nucleotides: TGCGCCAGCAGCCCCCAAGTCCTACGGGGCAGCTCCTACGAGCAGTACTTC. Encoded protein: CASSPQVLRGSSYEQYF. The chain joins TRBV5-1 to TRBJ2-7; TRBD1 or TRBD2 may be the D gene (5 bases each). This CDR3 is built from 17 residues. Germline CDR1 reads SGHRS; CDR2 reads YFSETQ. Trimming took off 4 bases at V and 0 bases at J, with 20 bases between the two ends.

In its sample, this clonotype was seen many times. This chain connects TRBV30 to TRBJ2-1; no firm D call. The CDR3 consists of 12 residues. V was trimmed by 4 bases and J by 2 bases, leaving 6 bases between them. CDR1 is GTSNPN, CDR2 SVGIG, per germline (reference sequence). This CDR3 is CAWTATYNEQFF. CDR3 nucleotide sequence: TGTGCCTGGACAGCTACCTACAATGAGCAGTTCTTC.

This clonotype was seen ten or more times. The rearrangement uses TRBV24-1 and TRBJ2-5, with a possible D match to TRBD1 (5 bases). This CDR3 has 15 residues. The germline V gene has CDR1 KGHDR and CDR2 SFDVKD. Trimming stripped 3 bases from V and 2 bases from J, with 12 bases between. Here the CDR3 DNA reads TGTGCCACCAGTGATCCGCAGGGTTTTCAAGAGACCCAGTACTTC. Its protein product is CATSDPQGFQETQYF.

This clonotype was detected ten times or more. The chain links TRBV24-1 to TRBJ2-2, with unresolved D. Per germline, CDR1 KGHDR and CDR2 SFDVKD. The CDR3 runs 14 residues. The ends were cut back, 11 bases at V and 4 bases at J, with 16 bases in the middle. The CDR3: CASMDPRGTGELFF. CDR3 coding DNA: TGTGCCAGTATGGACCCCCGAGGCACCGGGGAGCTGTTTTTT.

The rearrangement joins TRBV18 to TRBJ2-2; 7 nucleotides agree with TRBD1. The CDR3 sequence is 16 residues long. V gave up 1 base and J gave up 6 bases; unmatched junction bases: 8. The germline gives CDR1 KGHSH, CDR2 LQKENI. CDR3 nucleotides: TGTGCCAGCTCACCACAGACGACAGGGTATCCCGGGGAGCTGTTTTTT. Residues: CASSPQTTGYPGELFF.

The V and J genes are TRBV20-1 and TRBJ1-4; no clear D. This CDR3 contains 12 residues. Germline values: CDR1 DFQATT, CDR2 SNEGSKA (reference sequence). The V end was cut by 6 bases, the J end by 4 bases, with 9 bases between. CDR3 nucleotides: TGCAGTGCGGGCGGCCTTAATGAAAAACTGTTTTTT. Protein product: CSAGGLNEKLFF.

The rearrangement joins TRBV6-7 to TRBJ1-5; 7 bases are shared with TRBD1. TRBV6-7 is given ORF status, its function remaining uncertain. This CDR3 has 16 amino acids. V shed 5 bases and J 2 bases; nucleotides not matched to a gene: 9. As DNA, the CDR3 is TGTGCCAGCAGTACCACAGGGGCTTATCGCAATCAGCCCCAGCATTTT. Protein: CASSTTGAYRNQPQHF.

The sample holds many counts of this clonotype. DNA for the CDR3: TGCAGTGCTAGAGATCAGACTAGCGGGAGTCAGGATACGCAGTATTTT. It is translated as CSARDQTSGSQDTQYF. V usage is TRBV20-1 and J usage is TRBJ2-3, with 12 bases fitting TRBD2. CDR3 length: 16 amino acids. Germline V gives CDR1 DFQATT, CDR2 SNEGSKA (reference sequence). The V segment lost 0 bases and the J segment 6 bases; nucleotides outside the gene matches: 7.

This clonotype came up many times. The J gene is TRBJ1-2, the V gene TRBV20-1; no firm D call. Trimming cost V 1 base and J 0 bases, with 9 bases left between them. The CDR3 has 14 amino acids. Per the germline V gene, CDR1 is DFQATT and CDR2 is SNEGSKA (reference sequence). DNA of the CDR3: TGCAGTGCTAGAGGTGGTTCGGCTAACTATGGCTACACCTTC. This translates into CSARGGSANYGYTF.

This clonotype was observed many times. The chain is built from TRBV24-1 and TRBJ2-7; possibly TRBD1 for D (6 bases). This CDR3 comprises 14 residues. Trimming took off 3 bases at V and 7 bases at J, with 15 bases between the two ends. Germline CDR1 and CDR2: KGHDR and SFDVKD. CDR3: CATSDQQGFGEQYF. For the CDR3, the DNA is TGTGCCACCAGTGATCAACAGGGCTTTGGGGAGCAGTACTTC.

The genes are TRBV7-3 and TRBJ2-1; 13 bases are shared with TRBD2. Looked up from germline, CDR1 is SGHTA and CDR2 is FQGTGA. The V gene end was trimmed by 2 bases and the J gene end by 10 bases; junction bases not matched to a gene: 5. The CDR3 contains 15 residues. CDR3 loop: CASSLDGTSGKEQFF. The CDR3 nucleotides are TGTGCCAGCAGCTTAGATGGGACTAGCGGGAAGGAGCAGTTCTTC.

This clonotype was seen a handful of times. The gene calls are TRBV5-1 and TRBJ2-3, with D perhaps matching TRBD2 (5 bases). Trimming shortened V by 1 base and J by 4 bases, and 16 bases separated the two germline ends. This CDR3 has 16 amino acids. Germline CDR1 reads SGHRS; CDR2 reads YFSETQ. This CDR3 reads CASSLSLGAISDTQYF. DNA for the CDR3: TGCGCCAGCAGCTTGTCTCTGGGAGCGATCTCAGATACGCAGTATTTT.